The sample holds one count of the clone carrying this T cell receptor beta chain. The antigen is not known. Sequencing used immunoSEQ multiplex PCR; TCRdb keeps in-frame clones, though not all of them. The sample lists some 69,000 clones, around 76% occurring once. This specimen comes from a study of vaccination effects on CD4 cells after COVID-19. Across the study: Every participant took two doses of the BNT162b2 or mRNA-1273 vaccine. Findings and limits, study-wide: Infection- and vaccine-induced clones contracted markedly late after vaccination. The vaccine-induced clones of healthy vaccinees included only 1 of 255 that cross-reacted with common cold coronaviruses.

CDR1 MNHNY and CDR2 SVGAGI come from the germline V gene (reference sequence). V lost 5 bases and J lost 9, with 14 bases in between. The CDR3 spans 14 residues. ViraFEST assay sequencing came after antigen-specific CD4+ T cells were expanded with viral peptide pools. When about ten days of culture had elapsed, CD4+ T cells were isolated. Neither prior SARS-CoV-2 infection nor positive nucleocapsid antibodies were present in the vaccine recipients. The sequence derives from a human donor who received a COVID-19 vaccine. The sample consisted of CD4+ T cells from PBMCs cultured with HCoV-NL63 spike peptides, taken before COVID-19 vaccination. The chain links TRBV6-6 to TRBJ1-6, with D unresolved. The chain's CDR3 is CASSHGRGGSPLHF. Written as DNA, the CDR3 is TGTGCCAGCAGTCACGGGCGGGGAGGTTCACCCCTCCACTTT.